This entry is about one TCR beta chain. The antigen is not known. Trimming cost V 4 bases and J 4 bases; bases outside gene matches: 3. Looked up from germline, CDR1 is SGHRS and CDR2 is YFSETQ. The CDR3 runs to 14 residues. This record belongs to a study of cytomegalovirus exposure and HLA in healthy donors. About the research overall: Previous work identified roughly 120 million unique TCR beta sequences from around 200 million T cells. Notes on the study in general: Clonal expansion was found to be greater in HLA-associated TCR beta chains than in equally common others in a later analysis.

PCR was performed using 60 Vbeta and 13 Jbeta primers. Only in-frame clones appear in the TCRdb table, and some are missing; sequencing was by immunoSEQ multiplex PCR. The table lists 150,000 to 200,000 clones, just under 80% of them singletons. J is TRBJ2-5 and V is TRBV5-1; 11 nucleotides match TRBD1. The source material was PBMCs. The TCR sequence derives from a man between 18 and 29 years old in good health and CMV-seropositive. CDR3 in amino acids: CASSTGTGGETQYF. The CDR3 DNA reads TGCGCCAGCAGCACAGGGACAGGGGGAGAGACCCAGTACTTC.